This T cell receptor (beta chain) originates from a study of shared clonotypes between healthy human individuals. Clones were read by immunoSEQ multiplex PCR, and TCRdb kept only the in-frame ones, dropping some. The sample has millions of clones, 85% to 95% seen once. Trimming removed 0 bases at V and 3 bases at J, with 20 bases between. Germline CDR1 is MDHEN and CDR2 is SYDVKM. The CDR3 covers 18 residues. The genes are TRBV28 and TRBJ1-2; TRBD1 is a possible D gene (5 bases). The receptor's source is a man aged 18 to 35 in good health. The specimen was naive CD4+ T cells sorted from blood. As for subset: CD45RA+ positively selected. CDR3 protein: CASSLWLGTGDRDYGYTF. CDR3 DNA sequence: TGTGCCAGCAGTTTATGGTTGGGGACGGGCGATAGGGACTATGGCTACACCTTC.